One sample yielded the 31 T cell receptor beta chains listed below, sequenced in a study of radiotherapy plus CTLA-4 blockade in lung cancer (dated by TCRdb to 2016 to 2019). The library was obtained by the immunoSEQ multiplex PCR assay. In TCRdb, the immuneACCESS table is reduced to in-frame sequences with V and J assigned. These tables do not hold every clone; where another copy was compared, an unresolved V gene accounts for under half, and the others remain unexplained. The sample table contains fewer than 140,000 clones; only one count was recorded for under 90% of them. The ten largest clones capture 2.4% of the sample. The material sequenced was peripheral blood, taken from a patient treated with radiotherapy plus ipilimumab. The receptors derive from a human donor with non-small cell lung cancer that progressed on radiotherapy plus ipilimumab. Some clones in this sample may be carry-over from other donors' samples.

About this clone itself: At the DNA level, this CDR3 is encoded by other sequences in the same sample as well. The chain combines TRBV5-1 with TRBJ1-5, with 9 bases aligning to TRBD1. Per the germline V gene, CDR1 is SGHRS and CDR2 is YFSETQ. V gave up 3 bases and J gave up 4 bases; unmatched junction bases: 2. The CDR3 is 14 amino acids. CDR3 in DNA: TGCGCCAGCAGCTCCGGGACAGGGAATCAGCCCCAGCATTTT. This encodes CASSSGTGNQPQHF.

The gene calls are TRBV9 and TRBJ2-5; D could derive from TRBD1 or TRBD2 (5 bases each). The CDR3 contains 14 residues. Looked up from germline, CDR1 is SGDLS and CDR2 is YYNGEE. The V end was cut by 0 bases, the J end by 4 bases, with 10 bases between. The CDR3, as DNA: TGTGCCAGCAGCGTAGGTGGGGGTCGAGAGACCCAGTACTTC. It yields the protein CASSVGGGRETQYF.

The genes are TRBV15 and TRBJ1-4; no clear D gene. The CDR3 is 15 residues long. Per the germline V gene, CDR1 is LNHNV and CDR2 is YYDKDF (reference sequence). Trimming took off 0 bases at V and 8 bases at J, with 13 bases between the two ends. This chain's CDR3 is CATSREGNGGEKLFF. The CDR3 DNA reads TGTGCCACCAGCAGAGAGGGGAACGGAGGGGAAAAACTGTTTTTT.

The rearrangement uses TRBV7-9 and TRBJ2-4; maybe TRBD2 (7 bases). The CDR3 runs to 17 residues. Trimming shortened V by 2 bases and J by 1 base, and 15 bases separated the two germline ends. Germline V gene data show CDR1 as SEHNR and CDR2 as FQNEAQ (reference sequence). The chain's CDR3 is CASSLRGGDAAKNIQYF. CDR3 nucleotides: TGTGCCAGCAGCTTAAGGGGGGGTGATGCGGCCAAAAACATTCAGTACTTC.

The chain joins TRBV6-5 to TRBJ2-7; 8 bases match TRBD1. The germline V gene encodes CDR1 MNHEY and CDR2 SVGAGI. CDR3 length: 13 amino acids. V lost 6 bases and J lost 2; bases outside the gene matches: 3. The CDR3 here is CASRPGQAYEQYF. The DNA for the CDR3 is TGTGCCAGCAGGCCGGGACAGGCCTACGAGCAGTACTTC.

V usage is TRBV6-1 and J usage is TRBJ1-2; D is unclear. The CDR3 is 16 residues long. Trimming cost V 1 base and J 3 bases, with 15 bases left between them. From germline, CDR1 is MNHNS and CDR2 SASEGT. CDR3 nucleotide sequence: TGTGCCAGCAGTGAAGAGGACCGTGAAAAGGACTATGGCTACACCTTC. Its translation: CASSEEDREKDYGYTF.

The V gene is TRBV9, the J gene TRBJ1-1; maybe TRBD1 (6 bases). This CDR3 is 17 amino acids long. Trimming shortened V by 0 bases and J by 7 bases, and 22 bases separated the two germline ends. Germline V lookup: CDR1 SGDLS, CDR2 YYNGEE. This CDR3 reads CASSVAAQGGARGEAFF. CDR3 DNA sequence: TGTGCCAGCAGCGTAGCCGCACAAGGGGGGGCTAGGGGTGAAGCTTTCTTT.

DNA of the CDR3: TGTGCCAGCAGCCCCCAGGGTCTAGGCTCTGGAAACACCATATATTTT. Translated, it gives CASSPQGLGSGNTIYF. The chain combines TRBV7-6 with TRBJ1-3; the D gene is possibly TRBD1 (5 bases). CDR3 size: 16 residues. Germline CDR1 and CDR2: SGHVS and FNYEAQ. V was trimmed by 5 bases and J by 0 bases, leaving 14 bases between them.

This clone was picked up a small number of times. The chain carries TRBV7-9 and TRBJ2-3, with D tentatively TRBD1 (6 bases). Germline CDR1 and CDR2: SEHNR and FQNEAQ (reference sequence). The CDR3 length is 14 residues. Trimming removed 2 bases at V and 5 bases at J, with 11 bases between. CDR3 DNA: TGTGCCAGCAGCTTAAGGGCCAGGGGAGATACGCAGTATTTT. It translates to CASSLRARGDTQYF.

Here the CDR3 reads CASSSRTGTYEQYF. The CDR3 DNA is TGTGCCAGCAGCAGCAGAACAGGGACCTACGAGCAGTACTTC. The V and J genes are TRBV5-4 and TRBJ2-7, with D possibly being TRBD1 (6 bases). This CDR3 spans 14 amino acids. Per the germline V gene, CDR1 is SGHNT and CDR2 is YYREEE (reference sequence). The ends were cut back, 4 bases at V and 2 bases at J, with 13 bases in the middle.

This chain connects TRBV11-2 to TRBJ2-1; possibly TRBD2 for D (6 bases). Deletions cut 6 bases from V and 4 bases from J, with 13 bases between. The germline V gene has CDR1 SGHAT and CDR2 FQNNGV. The CDR3 is made up of 14 amino acids. CDR3 in DNA: TGTGCCAGCAGTCAGGCGGGGTATTACAATGAGCAGTTCTTC. It is translated as CASSQAGYYNEQFF.

The rearrangement joins TRBV6-1 to TRBJ1-4; possibly TRBD1 for D (6 bases). This CDR3 spans 15 amino acids. Per the germline V gene, CDR1 is MNHNS and CDR2 is SASEGT. V was clipped by 4 bases and J by 4 bases, with 13 bases between them. CDR3 region: CASSVMDRRNEKLFF. The CDR3 nucleotides read TGTGCCAGCAGTGTTATGGACAGACGTAATGAAAAACTGTTTTTT.

The V gene is TRBV19, the J gene TRBJ2-3, with 7 nucleotides matching TRBD2. Germline lookup yields CDR1 LNHDA and CDR2 SQIVND (reference sequence). V gave up 1 base and J gave up 0 bases; unmatched junction bases: 4. The CDR3 is made up of 16 amino acids. DNA of the CDR3: TGTGCCAGTAGTATAGGAGGACTAGTCAGCACAGATACGCAGTATTTT. Encoded protein: CASSIGGLVSTDTQYF.

The chain links TRBV5-6 to TRBJ2-1; TRBD1 might be the D (6 bases). CDR3 length equals 16 residues. Germline loops: CDR1 SGHDT, CDR2 YYEEEE. Deletions cut 4 bases from V and 4 bases from J, with 18 bases between. The CDR3 is CASSPVGGRRYNEQFF. The CDR3 DNA follows: TGTGCCAGCAGCCCGGTTGGGGGCAGAAGATACAATGAGCAGTTCTTC.

In regard to this clone: The junction departs from the called germline gene at one end, perhaps through a read error. This specimen includes other DNA sequences encoding the same CDR3. The chain links TRBV18 to TRBJ2-6; 12 bases are shared with TRBD1. CDR1 is KGHSH, CDR2 LQKENI, per germline. CDR3 size: 17 residues. Written as DNA, the CDR3 is TGTGCCAGCTCGCCGGGACAGGGGGCCTCTGGGGCCAACGTCCTCACTTTC. Translation: CASSPGQGASGANVLTF.

This sequence joins TRBV18 and TRBJ1-2; D is perhaps TRBD1 (5 bases). CDR1 is KGHSH, CDR2 LQKENI, per germline. The CDR3 consists of 16 residues. Trimming cost V 6 bases and J 0 bases, with 17 bases left between them. CDR3 sequence reads: CASSDQRGSPNYGYTF. DNA for the CDR3: TGTGCCAGCTCCGACCAAAGGGGATCACCTAACTATGGCTACACCTTC.

The J gene is TRBJ1-4, the V gene TRBV6-1, with unresolved D. This CDR3 contains 14 residues. CDR1 and CDR2 from the germline V gene are MNHNS and SASEGT. V was shortened by 6 bases and J by 3 bases, with 11 bases between the two germline ends. The CDR3 DNA reads as TGTGCCAGCAGGCCCCGGGCGTCTAATGAAAAACTGTTTTTT. As protein: CASRPRASNEKLFF.

The V and J genes are TRBV5-4 and TRBJ1-1; D is unclear. Germline CDR1 SGHNT, CDR2 YYREEE (reference sequence). There are 12 residues in the CDR3. The ends were cut back, 7 bases at V and 5 bases at J, with 12 bases in the middle. CDR3 in DNA: TGTGCCAGCCGCGACGGGATAACTGAAGCTTTCTTT. Protein: CASRDGITEAFF.

V is TRBV4-1 and J is TRBJ1-2; D may be TRBD1 (5 bases). Trimming removed 0 bases from V and 7 bases from J, with 18 bases in between. Looked up from germline, CDR1 is MGHRA and CDR2 is YSYEKL. The CDR3 has 16 amino acids. The CDR3 protein is CASSQDRGHPPVGYTF. The CDR3 nucleotides are TGCGCCAGCAGCCAAGATAGAGGACATCCGCCGGTTGGCTACACCTTC.

The J gene is TRBJ1-5, the V gene TRBV2, with TRBD1 as a possible D gene (5 bases). This CDR3 comprises 14 residues. The germline V and J ends were trimmed by 6 bases and 5 bases, with 14 bases remaining between them. Germline assignment: CDR1 SNHLY and CDR2 FYNNEI. The CDR3 DNA reads TGTGCCAGCAGCCCCCAGGGATCGGATCAGCCCCAGCATTTT. This codes for CASSPQGSDQPQHF.

Note on this clone: A much larger clone is a single base away; this may be a read error. V is TRBV4-2 and J is TRBJ1-5; a possible D gene is TRBD1 (6 bases). Germline V lookup: CDR1 LGHNA, CDR2 YNFKEQ. The V end lost 4 bases, the J end lost 7 bases, and 20 bases lay between the germline ends. The CDR3 totals 16 residues. The DNA of the CDR3 is TGTGCCAGCAGCCGACTACCGGGGGGGCGGGGGCAGCCCCAGCATTTT. Residues: CASSRLPGGRGQPQHF.

This chain's CDR3 is CSVWDTNTEAFF. In DNA form, the CDR3 reads TGCAGCGTTTGGGATACAAACACTGAAGCTTTCTTT. The chain joins TRBV29-1 to TRBJ1-1, with unresolved D. This CDR3 comprises 12 residues. CDR1 SQVTM and CDR2 ANQGSEA come from the germline V gene. Trimming removed 5 bases from V and 2 bases from J, with 9 bases in between.

The chain uses TRBV18 and TRBJ1-1; 8 bases agree with TRBD1. V shed 7 bases, J shed 8 bases, and the junction held 9 bases outside the gene matches. In germline, CDR1 is KGHSH, CDR2 LQKENI. The CDR3 extends over 13 amino acids. The CDR3 spells CASLTTGGLEAFF. The CDR3 DNA sequence: TGTGCCAGCTTAACCACAGGGGGATTGGAAGCTTTCTTT.

The chain combines TRBV27 with TRBJ2-3, with TRBD1 matching over 7 bases. CDR3 length: 14 residues. CDR1 and CDR2 (germline): MNHEY, SMNVEV (reference sequence). V trimming: 5 bases; J trimming: 0 bases; junction bases outside the gene matches: 2. The CDR3 here is CASSRTGSTDTQYF. CDR3 coding DNA: TGTGCCAGCAGTAGGACAGGAAGCACAGATACGCAGTATTTT.

The CDR3 DNA follows: TGTGCCAGCAGCCGAGACGCGGGACTAGCGGGGACAGATACGCAGTATTTT. Its protein is CASSRDAGLAGTDTQYF. The chain couples TRBV7-3 to TRBJ2-3; 13 bases align to TRBD2. The V segment lost 5 bases and the J segment 3 bases; nucleotides outside the gene matches: 8. This CDR3 comprises 17 residues. The germline V gene encodes CDR1 SGHTA and CDR2 FQGTGA.

This clone was detected only once. V gene TRBV7-2 combines with J gene TRBJ1-5; D might be TRBD1 (5 bases). Trimming removed 7 bases at V and 3 bases at J, with 19 bases between. CDR3 size: 16 residues. Germline V gives CDR1 SGHTA, CDR2 FQGNSA. CDR3 region: CASKDPRGGSNQPQHF. CDR3 sequence (DNA): TGTGCCAGCAAGGACCCACGGGGGGGGTCCAATCAGCCCCAGCATTTT.

The chain employs TRBV5-1 and TRBJ2-7; the D gene is possibly TRBD1 (6 bases). The CDR3 runs 15 residues. V gave up 4 bases and J gave up 2 bases, with 16 bases separating them. The germline gives CDR1 SGHRS, CDR2 YFSETQ. The CDR3 reads CASSLGAGTPYEQYF. In DNA, the CDR3 is TGCGCCAGCAGCCTGGGGGCAGGGACCCCCTACGAGCAGTACTTC.

The chain couples TRBV5-4 to TRBJ2-7; 10 nucleotides align to TRBD1. The V and J ends lost 4 bases and 6 bases, in that order; junction bases with no gene match: 10. Germline V gene lookup returns CDR1 SGHNT and CDR2 YYREEE (reference sequence). The CDR3 is made up of 15 amino acids. The CDR3 protein is CASSVPTGGESEQYF. The DNA of the CDR3 is TGTGCCAGCAGCGTGCCGACAGGGGGCGAAAGCGAGCAGTACTTC.

V and J are TRBV9 and TRBJ1-5, with D perhaps matching TRBD1 (5 bases). The CDR3 extends over 15 amino acids. Germline lookup yields CDR1 SGDLS and CDR2 YYNGEE. Between the trimmed V and J ends, which lost 0 bases and 2 bases, there was a span of 9 bases. The CDR3 nucleotides read TGTGCCAGCAGCGTAGAGGGGTTCGGCAATCAGCCCCAGCATTTT. The encoded protein is CASSVEGFGNQPQHF. The full variable domain, its missing parts supplied by reference TRBV9 and TRBJ1-5, is DSGVTQTPKHLITATGQRVTLRCSPRSGDLSVYWYQQSLDQGLQFLIQYYNGEERAKGNILERFSAQQFPDLHSELNLSSLELGDSALYFCASSVEGFGNQPQHFGDGTRLSIL.

The rearrangement uses TRBV27 and TRBJ2-7; a weak D match, TRBD1 (6 bases). Trimming shortened V by 3 bases and J by 2 bases, and 17 bases separated the two germline ends. CDR3 length: 16 amino acids. In germline, CDR1 is MNHEY, CDR2 SMNVEV (reference sequence). CDR3 in DNA: TGTGCCAGCAGTTTGCTGAGCCAGACAGGACCCTACGAGCAGTACTTC. It codes for CASSLLSQTGPYEQYF.

This clone was counted between two and nine times. The chain links TRBV7-2 to TRBJ2-7; D is uncertain. Germline CDR1 SGHTA, CDR2 FQGNSA. V lost 1 base, J lost 6 bases, and 10 bases lay in between. The CDR3 spans 13 residues. In DNA form, the CDR3 reads TGTGCCAGCAGCTTAGTTGCCTGGGGCGAGCAGTACTTC. Residues: CASSLVAWGEQYF.